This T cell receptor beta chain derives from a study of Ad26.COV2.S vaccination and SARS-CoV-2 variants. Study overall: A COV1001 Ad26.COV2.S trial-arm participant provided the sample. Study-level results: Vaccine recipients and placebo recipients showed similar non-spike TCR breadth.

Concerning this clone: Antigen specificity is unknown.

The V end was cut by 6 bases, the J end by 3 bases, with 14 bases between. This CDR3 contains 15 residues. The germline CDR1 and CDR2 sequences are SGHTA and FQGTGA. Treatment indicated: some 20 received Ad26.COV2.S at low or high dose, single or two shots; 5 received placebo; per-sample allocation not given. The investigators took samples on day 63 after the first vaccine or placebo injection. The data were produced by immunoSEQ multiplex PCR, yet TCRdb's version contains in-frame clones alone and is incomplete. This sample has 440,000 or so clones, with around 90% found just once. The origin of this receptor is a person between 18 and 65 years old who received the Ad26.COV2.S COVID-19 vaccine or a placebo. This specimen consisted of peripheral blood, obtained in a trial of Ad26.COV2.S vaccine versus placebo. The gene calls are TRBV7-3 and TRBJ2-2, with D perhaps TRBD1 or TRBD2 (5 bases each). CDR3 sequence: CASRPSGTYTGELFF. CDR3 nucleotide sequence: TGTGCCAGCAGACCCTCCGGGACCTACACCGGGGAGCTGTTTTTT.